The present T cell receptor beta chain was sequenced within a study of blood T cell repertoires in COVID-19 (dated by TCRdb to the early 2020s). In terms of the full investigation: The collaborator samples originated in the United States, Italy and Spain and spanned the acute and convalescent phases of COVID-19. The prospective study material was composed of cDNA or gDNA derived from T cells, B-cell-depleted T cells, or PBMCs. The dataset comprised deeply sampled blood TCRbeta repertoires from subjects exposed to, actively infected with, or recovered from COVID-19. A freely available public database, intended as a resource for researchers studying the immune response to SARS-CoV-2, is where the repertoires were released. Samples were obtained from the ongoing ImmuneRACE study (first 160 participants) and from approximately 1,200 subjects provided by 6 global collaborators. Nearly every sample came with metadata listing a de-identified subject ID, COVID-19 status, age in years and sex. Where available, HLA class I and class II types were taken from metadata supplied by the sample provider and were not determined by assay-based typing.

Whole blood was collected in K2EDTA tubes by collaborating institutions according to the institutions' own protocols. For TCRbeta analysis, collaborator samples were shipped as frozen whole blood, as isolated PBMCs, or as DNA extracted from either sample type. A note on this clone: Its antigen has not been determined. Base qualities are not recorded, but no much larger clone differs from it by a single base.

Summary of the overall study and its limitations: The quantity of clinical and demographic metadata differed by source and by participant and was supplied without curation.

From the cysteine up to the phenylalanine, the CDR3 has a length of 20 residues. The sequence is cut down to CDR3 DNA, 60 bases in frame from base 1. Sequences MDHEN (CDR1) and SYDVKM (CDR2) are obtained from the germline V gene. The junction carries 29 bases between V and J, which are trimmed by 3 bases and 3 bases respectively. TCRbeta CDR3 regions were amplified from genomic DNA using the immunoSEQ Assay, a bias-controlled multiplex PCR. The authors' pipeline ran thus. The number of nucleated cells in each sample was estimated from the amplification of reference gene primers within the assay. To quantify the absolute abundance of each unique TCRbeta CDR3 rearrangement, sequence reads were collapsed and filtered. Productive Simpson clonality was computed per sample as the square root of Simpson's diversity index over productive rearrangements. As stored in TCRdb, this immuneACCESS dataset retains in-frame rearrangements with V and J assigned. A fraction of the clones does not appear; measured against another copy, unresolved V genes explain less than half of the discrepancy, and the remainder lacks a known reason. V and J calls and clone size come straight from that table; D and trimming were deduced from the DNA. For this sample the table gives about 32,000 clones, of which about 86% were detected only once. Of the sample, 5.5% falls within the top ten clones.

The rearrangement combines TRBV28 with TRBJ1-1, with no confident D gene call. The TCR comes from a woman aged 80 or over with active or convalescent COVID-19. Sequenced: peripheral blood. CDR3 loop: CASSLVSSHVQRARYTEAFF. The DNA sequence reads TGTGCCAGCAGTTTGGTATCCAGCCACGTTCAGAGGGCTAGGTACACTGAAGCTTTCTTT.